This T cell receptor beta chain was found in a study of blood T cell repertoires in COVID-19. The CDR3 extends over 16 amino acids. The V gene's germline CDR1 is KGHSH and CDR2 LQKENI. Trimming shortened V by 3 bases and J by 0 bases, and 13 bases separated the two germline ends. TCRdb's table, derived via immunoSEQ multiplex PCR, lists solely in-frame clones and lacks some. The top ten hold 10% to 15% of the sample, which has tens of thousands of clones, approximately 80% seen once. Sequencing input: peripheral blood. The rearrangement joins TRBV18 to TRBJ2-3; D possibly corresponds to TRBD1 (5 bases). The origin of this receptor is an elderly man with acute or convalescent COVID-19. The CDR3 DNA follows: TGTGCCAGCTCACCTTGGACACCCCTTAGCACAGATACGCAGTATTTT. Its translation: CASSPWTPLSTDTQYF.